The rows below give T cell receptor beta chains drawn from one sample of a study of cytomegalovirus exposure and HLA in healthy donors. Measured with immunoSEQ multiplex PCR; TCRdb has only the in-frame clones, and not every one. The sample has 150,000 to 200,000 clones, approximately 70% seen once. The material sequenced was PBMCs. The source is a middle-aged man in good health and CMV-seropositive. The CDR3 runs from the conserved cysteine through the conserved F or W. Fields, in order: V gene, CDR3 length, CDR3 protein.

TRBV6-6 | 11 | CASRGVYEQYF
TRBV19 | 14 | CASSITGGTYEQYF
TRBV6-5 | 15 | CASSYLSGSGTEAFF
TRBV7-6 | 16 | CASSPYQTGSQGGQYF
TRBV7-2 | 13 | CASSEWEFAEAFF
TRBV7-9 | 12 | CASSLDRTEAFF
TRBV4-1 | 14 | CASSQGTSRDTQYF
TRBV19 | 17 | CASSINRLAGVYNEQFF
TRBV6-5 | 15 | CASSYGGGRPYEQYF
TRBV10-3 | 15 | CAISARPTGDTEAFF
TRBV4-3 | 14 | CASSQDLYSWEQYF
TRBV4-3 | 14 | CASSQEPAGGELFF
TRBV4-3 | 15 | CASSQPAANTGELFF
TRBV7-9 | 14 | CASSLAGVNQPQHF
TRBV2 | 12 | CASKEQIYEQYF
TRBV6-1 | 16 | CASSDRIAGGLDTQYF
TRBV7-6 | 13 | CASSLSGRETQYF
TRBV4-3 | 16 | CASSQTSGAYTGELFF
TRBV9 | 14 | CASSVGTVNTEAFF
TRBV5-1 | 16 | CASSPPRVSNTGELFF
TRBV6-5 | 15 | CASSYGVAGTGELFF
TRBV29-1 | 11 | CSVGGGTEAFF
TRBV15 | 13 | CATGAINNQPQHF
TRBV10-1 | 14 | CASSGGQFNQPQHF
TRBV25-1 | 14 | CASSESRGYYEQYF
TRBV6-5 | 15 | CASSYSKGRTDTQYF
TRBV15 | 16 | CATSSPKGANTGELFF
TRBV19 | 15 | CASSTSAGFGQPQHF
TRBV18 | 11 | CASSHSREQYF
TRBV11-2 | 16 | CASGPGRGGASYEQYF
TRBV11-2 | 14 | CASSYGTSGNEQFF
TRBV4-1 | 13 | CASSQASGGGQHF
TRBV27 | 14 | CASSYKGDTGELFF
TRBV7-2 | 12 | CASSSGSLSQYF
TRBV15 | 14 | CATSDDRGGQPQHF
TRBV7-9 | 18 | CASSLAPGTSGGGYEQYF
TRBV6-1 | 13 | CASSPTNGETQYF
TRBV4-3 | 15 | CASSQATGPRRQQYF
TRBV5-1 | 14 | CASTGGAGRETQYF
TRBV4-2 | 16 | CASSHAGTGLPGELFF
TRBV7-6 | 16 | CASSWGAGLDNSPLHF
TRBV4-3 | 14 | CASSQDPSNTEAFF
TRBV4-2 | 15 | CASSQEPTGEGGYTF
TRBV6-5 | 14 | CASTRDRGTGELFF
TRBV5-1 | 13 | CASSLGGSNEQFF
TRBV14 | 16 | CASSQDIRPGTGKAFF
TRBV6-5 | 15 | CASSQTGTAGNTIYF